What follows is one T cell receptor beta chain and its context. Antigen: not known. Sample-barcoded 5' priming and a J-beta primer mix drove a second PCR of about 6 to 12 cycles. A single record per CDR3 protein comes from TCRdb applying MiXCR to the 5' RACE reads. The sample contains over 500,000 distinct CDR3 sequences, under 65% of which appear only once. Germline CDR1 and CDR2: SGHRS and YFSETQ. The CDR3 consists of 14 residues. V dropped 4 bases and J dropped 5; count of bases not matched to a gene: 5. Donors each provided around 9 milliliters of peripheral blood. PBMCs were isolated at a quantity of at least 6.5 million per sample. This sample was taken from a study of blood T cells in healthy people across ages. Findings of the study overall: A strong correlation was seen between TCR beta diversity and naive T cell percentage.

The rearrangement uses TRBV5-1 and TRBJ2-2; 7 bases are shared with TRBD1. The sequence was obtained from a woman older than 75 in good health. The sequenced sample consisted of blood. CDR3 in DNA: TGCGCCAGCAGCAGTACAGGGGAAACCGGGGAGCTGTTTTTT. Encoded protein: CASSSTGETGELFF.